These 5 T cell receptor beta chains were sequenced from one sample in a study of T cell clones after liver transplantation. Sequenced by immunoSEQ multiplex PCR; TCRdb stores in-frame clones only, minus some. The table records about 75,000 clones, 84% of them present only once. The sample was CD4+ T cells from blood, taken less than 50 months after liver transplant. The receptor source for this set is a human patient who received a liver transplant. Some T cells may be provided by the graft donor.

The CDR3 nucleotides are TGTGCCAGCAGAGCCGGGACTTACACAGATACGCAGTATTTT. It translates to CASRAGTYTDTQYF. This chain joins TRBV7-3 and TRBJ2-3, with a possible D match to TRBD2 (6 bases). V dropped 6 bases and J dropped 2 bases, with 12 bases sitting between them. Germline V gives CDR1 SGHTA, CDR2 FQGTGA. The CDR3 runs 14 residues.

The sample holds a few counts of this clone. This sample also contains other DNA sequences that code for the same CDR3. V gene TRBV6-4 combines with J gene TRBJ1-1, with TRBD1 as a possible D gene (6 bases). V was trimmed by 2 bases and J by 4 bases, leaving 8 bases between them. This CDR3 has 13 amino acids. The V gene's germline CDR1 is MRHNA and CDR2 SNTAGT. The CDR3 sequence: CASSDEGGTEAFF. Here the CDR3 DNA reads TGTGCCAGCAGTGACGAGGGGGGCACTGAAGCTTTCTTT.

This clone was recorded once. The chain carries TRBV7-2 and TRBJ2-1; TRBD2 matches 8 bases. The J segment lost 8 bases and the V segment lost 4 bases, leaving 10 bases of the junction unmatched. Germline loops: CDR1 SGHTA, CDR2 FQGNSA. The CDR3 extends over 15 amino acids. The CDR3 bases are TGTGCCAGCAGCTCGAACAGCGGGAGAGCCTATGAGCAGTTCTTC. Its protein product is CASSSNSGRAYEQFF. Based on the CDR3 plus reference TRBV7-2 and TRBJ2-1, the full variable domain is GAGVSQSPSNKVTEKGKDVELRCDPISGHTALYWYRQSLGQGLEFLIYFQGNSAPDKSGLPSDRFSAERTGGSVSTLTIQRTQQEDSAVYLCASSSNSGRAYEQFFGPGTRLTVL.

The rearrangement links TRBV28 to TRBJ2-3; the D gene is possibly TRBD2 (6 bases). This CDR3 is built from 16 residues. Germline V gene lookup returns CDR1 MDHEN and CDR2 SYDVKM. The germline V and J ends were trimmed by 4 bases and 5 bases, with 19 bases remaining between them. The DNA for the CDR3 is TGTGCCAGCAGTTCCGGGACTCAGGGACTGAGAGATACGCAGTATTTT. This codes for CASSSGTQGLRDTQYF.

Here the CDR3 DNA reads TGTGCCAGCGGTTCCTCAACCGAAAAGCGGAATGAGCAGTTCTTC. This gives the protein CASGSSTEKRNEQFF. The V and J genes are TRBV28 and TRBJ2-1; tentatively, D is TRBD2 (5 bases). CDR1 is MDHEN, CDR2 SYDVKM, per germline. V dropped 8 bases and J dropped 7 bases, with 21 bases sitting between them. The CDR3 has 15 amino acids.